This is a list of T cell receptor beta chains from one sample in a study of cytomegalovirus exposure and HLA in healthy donors. TCRdb keeps only in-frame clones here, not all; method: immunoSEQ multiplex PCR. The table has approximately 190,000 clones, 73% seen once. The material sequenced was PBMCs. Source of these receptors: a woman aged 25-40 years in good health and CMV-seronegative. Both conserved end residues are part of each CDR3. The D gene is left open where the match is weak. Size is omitted from some rows. Given values are once, few, many or a class for expanded clones.

TRBV11-2,NA,14,TRBJ1-6,NA,CASSIQGGNSPLHF,TGTGCCAGCAGCATCCAGGGTGGGAATTCACCCCTCCACTTT
TRBV7-8,TRBD1,14,TRBJ1-3,NA,CASSFKTGGTTIYF,TGTGCCAGCAGCTTCAAGACAGGGGGCACCACCATATATTTT
TRBV7-8,TRBD1,13,TRBJ1-5,NA,CASSKQGHWPQHF,TGTGCCAGCAGCAAACAGGGGCATTGGCCCCAGCATTTT
TRBV6-6,TRBD1,14,TRBJ1-2,NA,CASSYPDRGYGYTF,TGTGCCAGCAGTTACCCGGACAGGGGCTATGGCTACACCTTC
TRBV30,TRBD2,16,TRBJ2-7,few,CAWSSPPGGIDYGQYF,TGTGCCTGGAGTTCCCCCCCGGGGGGGATTGATTACGGGCAGTACTTC
TRBV5-6,TRBD1,15,TRBJ1-1,NA,CASSGRGRVGTEAFF,TGTGCCAGCAGCGGCAGGGGGCGGGTCGGAACTGAAGCTTTCTTT
TRBV7-9,NA,12,TRBJ2-7,NA,CASSYDRMGQYF,TGTGCCAGCAGCTATGACAGGATGGGGCAGTACTTC
TRBV6-5,TRBD2,16,TRBJ2-3,NA,CASSYGAGYSTDTQYF,TGTGCCAGCAGTTACGGAGCGGGGTATAGCACAGATACGCAGTATTTT
TRBV9,TRBD2,16,TRBJ2-1,NA,CASSVASGGARDEQFF,TGTGCCAGCAGCGTAGCTAGCGGGGGGGCGCGGGATGAGCAGTTCTTC
TRBV7-8,NA,15,TRBJ1-1,NA,CASSAPGQRNTEAFF,TGTGCCAGCAGCGCACCCGGACAGAGGAACACTGAAGCTTTCTTT
TRBV6-1,NA,12,TRBJ2-5,NA,CASSESLETQYF,TGTGCCAGCAGTGAATCATTAGAGACCCAGTACTTC
TRBV4-2,TRBD2,16,TRBJ2-7,few,CASSQDFPGRAAEQYF,TGTGCCAGCAGCCAAGATTTTCCCGGGAGGGCCGCCGAGCAGTACTTC
TRBV29-1,TRBD2,15,TRBJ2-1,NA,CSVRPPGGGGNEQFF,TGCAGCGTGCGACCTCCGGGAGGAGGAGGCAATGAGCAGTTCTTC
TRBV6-5,NA,13,TRBJ2-7,once,CASSYSGQYEQYF,TGTGCCAGCAGTTACTCGGGCCAGTACGAGCAGTACTTC
TRBV27,TRBD1,15,TRBJ1-2,NA,CASSSPRQGPEGYTF,TGTGCCAGCAGTTCCCCCCGACAGGGTCCAGAAGGCTACACCTTC
TRBV7-6,TRBD2,14,TRBJ2-1,NA,CASSRTSVYNEQFF,TGTGCCAGCAGCCGGACTAGCGTATACAATGAGCAGTTCTTC
TRBV9,TRBD1,13,TRBJ1-1,NA,CASSVRGQGLAFF,TGTGCCAGCAGCGTAAGAGGACAGGGATTAGCTTTCTTT
TRBV4-1,TRBD2,17,TRBJ2-1,NA,CASSRTLAGEFYNEQFF,TGCGCCAGCAGTCGCACTTTAGCGGGAGAGTTCTACAATGAGCAGTTCTTC
TRBV7-9,TRBD1,19,TRBJ1-3,NA,CASSLSGTGPSDSGNTIYF,TGTGCCAGCAGCTTATCCGGGACAGGGCCCTCCGACTCTGGAAACACCATATATTTT
TRBV27,NA,11,TRBJ2-7,NA,CASSSTYEQYF,TGTGCCAGCAGTTCCACTTACGAGCAGTACTTC
TRBV6-6,NA,15,TRBJ2-5,NA,CASSYRAGRQETQYF,TGTGCCAGCAGTTACCGGGCGGGGAGACAAGAGACCCAGTACTTC
TRBV5-1,TRBD1,15,TRBJ2-7,NA,CASSSATGVPYEQYF,TGCGCCAGCAGCTCGGCGACAGGGGTCCCCTACGAGCAGTACTTC
TRBV19,NA,14,TRBJ1-1,NA,CASSTFYMNTEAFF,TGTGCCAGTAGTACCTTTTATATGAACACTGAAGCTTTCTTT
TRBV7-9,NA,15,TRBJ1-6,NA,CATANPRQTNSPLHF,TGTGCCACCGCAAACCCCAGACAGACTAATTCACCCCTCCACTTT
TRBV23-1,TRBD1,19,TRBJ1-1,NA,CASSQHDHQRGPLNTEAFF,TGCGCCAGCAGTCAACACGACCACCAAAGGGGGCCATTGAACACTGAAGCTTTCTTT
TRBV21-1,NA,16,TRBJ2-1,NA,CASSKASGGPYNEQFF,TGTGCCAGCAGCAAAGCGTCAGGGGGCCCCTACAATGAGCAGTTCTTC
TRBV11-3,TRBD2,15,TRBJ2-1,once,CASSPLSGTYNEQFF,TGTGCCAGCAGCCCGCTAAGCGGGACCTACAATGAGCAGTTCTTC
TRBV2,TRBD1,11,TRBJ2-7,NA,CASEGWTGVYF,TGTGCCAGCGAGGGTTGGACAGGGGTGTACTTC
TRBV27,NA,12,TRBJ2-7,few,CASSLGGGEQYF,TGTGCCAGCAGTTTAGGAGGAGGCGAGCAGTACTTC
TRBV25-1,TRBD1,16,TRBJ1-2,NA,CASSELGTGSLGGYTF,TGTGCCAGCAGTGAATTGGGGACAGGATCTCTCGGGGGCTACACCTTC
TRBV19,TRBD2,13,TRBJ2-1,NA,CASSMLAGNEQFF,TGTGCCAGTAGTATGCTAGCGGGCAATGAGCAGTTCTTC
TRBV6-1,NA,14,TRBJ1-2,NA,CASSEMTSGYGYTF,TGTGCCAGCAGTGAAATGACGTCGGGGTATGGCTACACCTTC
TRBV27,TRBD2,14,TRBJ2-1,once,CASSSARRENEQFF,TGTGCCAGCAGTTCGGCGAGGCGGGAGAATGAGCAGTTCTTC
TRBV7-9,NA,15,TRBJ1-1,NA,CASSLDIRYPPEAFF,TGTGCCAGCAGCTTAGATATTCGGTACCCACCTGAAGCTTTCTTT
TRBV30,TRBD1,16,TRBJ1-4,few,CAWSEGTGYDLGKLFF,TGTGCCTGGAGTGAGGGGACAGGGTACGATTTAGGGAAACTGTTTTTT
TRBV10-3,NA,14,TRBJ2-3,NA,CAISAGRGPDTQYF,TGTGCCATCAGTGCGGGGCGGGGGCCAGATACGCAGTATTTT
TRBV27,NA,13,TRBJ1-1,NA,CATFSRGDTEAFF,TGTGCCACCTTTTCCCGCGGAGACACTGAAGCTTTCTTT